Below are 15 T cell receptor beta chains sequenced from a single sample in a study of neoadjuvant anti-PD-1 for oral cavity cancer. Clones were sequenced by immunoSEQ multiplex PCR, and TCRdb holds only the in-frame ones, with some missing. The sample has about 7,400 clones, about 46% seen once. The input for sequencing was tumor tissue, taken before nivolumab (anti-PD-1) treatment. The receptors stem from a person between 35 and 79 years old with oral cavity squamous cell carcinoma.

The rearrangement joins TRBV7-2 to TRBJ2-1; TRBD2 aligns across 11 bases. The CDR3 spans 20 residues. CDR1 SGHTA and CDR2 FQGNSA come from the germline V gene. The V gene end was trimmed by 0 bases and the J gene end by 1 base; junction bases not matched to a gene: 11. CDR3 region: CASSLASPTSGTESYNEQFF. CDR3 sequence (DNA): TGTGCCAGCAGCTTAGCCAGCCCGACTAGCGGGACAGAGTCCTACAATGAGCAGTTCTTC.

This chain connects TRBV27 to TRBJ2-1; tentative D call: TRBD2 (6 bases). The V gene lost 5 bases and the J gene lost 6 bases, with 11 bases spanning the gap. The length of the CDR3 is 13 residues. From germline, CDR1 is MNHEY and CDR2 SMNVEV (reference sequence). The chain's CDR3 is CASSGGLVNEQFF. Written as DNA, the CDR3 is TGTGCCAGCAGTGGGGGACTGGTCAATGAGCAGTTCTTC.

This chain uses TRBV6-1 with TRBJ2-2; D is ambiguous. The CDR3 spans 11 residues. CDR1 MNHNS and CDR2 SASEGT come from the germline V gene. With 7 bases removed from V and 1 base from J, the gap between germline ends came to 1 base. The CDR3 DNA reads as TGTGCCAGCAAGAACACCGGGGAGCTGTTTTTT. Translating it yields CASKNTGELFF.

This chain links TRBV6-1 with TRBJ2-7, with 7 bases fitting TRBD1. The V and J ends lost 7 bases and 1 base, in that order; junction bases with no gene match: 10. CDR1 and CDR2 (germline): MNHNS, SASEGT. This CDR3 spans 15 amino acids. The CDR3 DNA sequence: TGTGCCAGCACCGGCAGACAGGGAAGTTCCTACGAGCAGTACTTC. It translates to CASTGRQGSSYEQYF.

This clone was seen more than once but under ten times. The chain links TRBV27 to TRBJ1-1, with D maybe TRBD1 (5 bases). This CDR3 has 15 residues. V lost 7 bases to trimming and J lost 0 bases, with 15 bases between them. Germline loops: CDR1 MNHEY, CDR2 SMNVEV (reference sequence). The CDR3 loop reads CASTGTEGMNTEAFF. CDR3 nucleotide sequence: TGTGCCAGCACAGGGACCGAGGGGATGAACACTGAAGCTTTCTTT.

The V gene is TRBV28, the J gene TRBJ1-5, with a weak D call TRBD1 (5 bases). Trimming cost V 5 bases and J 7 bases, with 21 bases left between them. The CDR3 loop spans 16 amino acids. Germline CDR1 is MDHEN and CDR2 is SYDVKM. CDR3 nucleotide sequence: TGTGCCAGCAGTCCACCAGGAGCGGGGACCGGGCAGCCCCAGCATTTT. Encoded protein: CASSPPGAGTGQPQHF.

This clone was detected a few times. This chain uses TRBV30 with TRBJ1-5; maybe TRBD1 (6 bases). Germline V CDR1 and CDR2: GTSNPN, SVGIG (reference sequence). Trimming removed 2 bases from V and 5 bases from J, with 16 bases in between. The CDR3 sequence is 15 residues long. CDR3 loop: CAWSWGNGGDQPQHF. CDR3 nucleotide sequence: TGTGCCTGGAGTTGGGGAAATGGGGGCGATCAGCCCCAGCATTTT.

This clone was found a few times. The chain recombines TRBV11-2 with TRBJ2-1; the D is unclear. This CDR3 comprises 14 residues. V shed 0 bases and J shed 8 bases, with 11 bases lying between them. Germline loops: CDR1 SGHAT, CDR2 FQNNGV. This CDR3 reads CASSLDGPLDEQFF. The CDR3 region has the DNA TGTGCCAGCAGCTTAGATGGGCCCCTGGATGAGCAGTTCTTC. Full variable domain (outside the CDR3, taken from reference TRBV11-2 and TRBJ2-1): EAGVAQSPRYKIIEKRQSVAFWCNPISGHATLYWYQQILGQGPKLLIQFQNNGVVDDSQLPKDRFSAERLKGVDSTLKIQPAKLEDSAVYLCASSLDGPLDEQFFGPGTRLTVL.

V is TRBV29-1 and J is TRBJ2-1; TRBD2 might be the D (5 bases). Germline-derived CDR1 and CDR2 are SQVTM and ANQGSEA. V was cut by 0 bases and J by 2 bases, with 14 bases left in between. This CDR3 is built from 16 residues. The CDR3 DNA reads as TGCAGCGTTGAAGATCCGGGAAGGCGGACCTACAATGAGCAGTTCTTC. Encoded protein: CSVEDPGRRTYNEQFF.

This clone was picked up a small number of times. The chain joins TRBV29-1 to TRBJ1-2; D is unclear. There are 11 residues in the CDR3. The germline V gene encodes CDR1 SQVTM and CDR2 ANQGSEA. The germline V and J ends were trimmed by 3 bases and 2 bases, with 4 bases remaining between them. Here the CDR3 reads CSVEFNYGYTF. In DNA, the CDR3 is TGCAGCGTTGAGTTCAACTATGGCTACACCTTC.

This chain joins TRBV19 and TRBJ2-1; tentative D call: TRBD2 (5 bases). Trimming left V 6 bases short and J 5 bases short, with 14 bases between. The CDR3 runs to 14 residues. In germline, CDR1 is LNHDA, CDR2 SQIVND (reference sequence). The CDR3 loop is CASRWSPGDNEQFF. DNA of the CDR3: TGTGCCAGTAGGTGGTCGCCCGGGGACAATGAGCAGTTCTTC.

This clone was seen a handful of times. This chain links TRBV18 with TRBJ2-1; 11 nucleotides line up with TRBD2. This CDR3 has 15 residues. Looked up from germline, CDR1 is KGHSH and CDR2 is LQKENI. J lost 6 bases, V lost 2 bases, and 3 bases had no gene match. CDR3 DNA sequence: TGTGCCAGCTCACCAGATCTAGCGGGAGGCAATGAGCAGTTCTTC. Residues: CASSPDLAGGNEQFF.

V is TRBV5-1 and J is TRBJ2-2; no reliable D call. Germline loops: CDR1 SGHRS, CDR2 YFSETQ. This CDR3 is built from 15 residues. Trimming cost V 3 bases and J 1 base, with 10 bases left between them. The CDR3 region is CASSWSGENTGELFF. CDR3 nucleotides: TGCGCCAGCAGCTGGAGTGGGGAGAACACCGGGGAGCTGTTTTTT.

The V and J genes are TRBV7-3 and TRBJ2-1, with 9 bases lining up with TRBD2. The J segment lost 10 bases and the V segment lost 5 bases, leaving 12 bases of the junction unmatched. Germline lookup yields CDR1 SGHTA and CDR2 FQGTGA. This CDR3 region has 15 residues. CDR3 coding DNA: TGTGCCAGCAGCCCCTCGGGCGGGAGGGCAGACGAGCAGTTCTTC. It translates to CASSPSGGRADEQFF.

The sample holds a few counts of this clone. The CDR3 here is CASSIYDNEQFF. The CDR3, as DNA: TGTGCCAGTAGTATTTACGACAATGAGCAGTTCTTC. This sequence joins TRBV19 and TRBJ2-1; D not resolved. Per the germline V gene, CDR1 is LNHDA and CDR2 is SQIVND (reference sequence). Trimming cost V 3 bases and J 5 bases, with 5 bases left between them. This CDR3 is 12 amino acids long.